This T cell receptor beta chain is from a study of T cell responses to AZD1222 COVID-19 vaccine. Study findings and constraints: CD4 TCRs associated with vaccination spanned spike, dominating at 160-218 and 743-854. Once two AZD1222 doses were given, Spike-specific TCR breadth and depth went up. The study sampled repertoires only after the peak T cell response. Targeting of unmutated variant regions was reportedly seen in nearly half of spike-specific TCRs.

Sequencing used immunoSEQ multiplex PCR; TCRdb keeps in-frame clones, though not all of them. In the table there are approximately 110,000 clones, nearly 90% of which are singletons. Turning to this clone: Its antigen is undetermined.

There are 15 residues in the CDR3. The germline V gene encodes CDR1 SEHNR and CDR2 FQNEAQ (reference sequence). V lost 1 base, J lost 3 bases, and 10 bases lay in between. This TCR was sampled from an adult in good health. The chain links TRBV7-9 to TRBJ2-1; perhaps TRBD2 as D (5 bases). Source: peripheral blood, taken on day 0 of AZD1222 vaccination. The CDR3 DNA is TGTGCCAGCAGCTTAGTAAGCGGAAACTACAATGAGCAGTTCTTC. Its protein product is CASSLVSGNYNEQFF.